The 18 T cell receptor beta chains below were found in one sample sequenced in a study of beta chain features in type 1 diabetes. TCRB transcripts that were expressed got sequenced, as all of the isolated RNA had been reverse transcribed. Assay: immunoSEQ multiplex PCR; the TCRdb copy retains only in-frame clones and omits some. Among approximately 38,000 clones listed, more than 40% were seen once. Sequenced material: central memory CD4+ T cells from blood. Receptors were obtained from a woman aged 18-29 years in good health.

This clone appeared a single time. The V and J genes are TRBV27 and TRBJ1-1, with TRBD1 matching over 8 bases. Per the germline V gene, CDR1 is MNHEY and CDR2 is SMNVEV (reference sequence). J gave up 1 base and V 6 bases, and 4 bases lay outside the gene matches. The CDR3 length is 14 residues. CDR3 in DNA: TGTGCCAGCAGCCGGACAGGGTGGAACACTGAAGCTTTCTTT. Encoded protein: CASSRTGWNTEAFF.

This clone was seen a handful of times. This sequence joins TRBV29-1 and TRBJ2-1, with D maybe TRBD1 (5 bases). CDR3 length: 15 residues. The ends were cut back, 6 bases at V and 0 bases at J, with 15 bases in the middle. CDR1 and CDR2 (germline): SQVTM, ANQGSEA. In nucleotides, the CDR3 is TGCAGCGTCCAAGGACACTCCAGCTCCTACAATGAGCAGTTCTTC. It specifies CSVQGHSSSYNEQFF.

The CDR3: CASNPFAARETYNEQFF. As DNA, the CDR3 is TGTGCCAGCAACCCGTTCGCCGCGCGGGAGACCTACAATGAGCAGTTCTTC. This sequence joins TRBV28 and TRBJ2-1; 7 bases match TRBD2. CDR1 is MDHEN and CDR2 is SYDVKM in the germline V gene. Trimming removed 7 bases from V and 2 bases from J; junction bases left unmatched: 14. The CDR3 covers 17 residues.

This chain links TRBV7-6 with TRBJ2-3; 7 bases fit TRBD2. CDR1 SGHVS and CDR2 FNYEAQ come from the germline V gene. Trimming at V came to 8 bases and at J to 0 bases, leaving 8 bases not matched to a gene. This CDR3 region has 15 residues. The CDR3 DNA reads as TGTGCCAGCGGCCCGAGCGGGGCTAGCACAGATACGCAGTATTTT. Encoded protein: CASGPSGASTDTQYF.

This sequence joins TRBV7-9 and TRBJ2-7; 14 nucleotides line up with TRBD2. The CDR3 is made up of 15 amino acids. J was trimmed by 4 bases and V by 3 bases; bases with no gene match: 2. Germline V gene sequence: CDR1 SEHNR, CDR2 FQNEAQ (reference sequence). CDR3 nucleotide sequence: TGTGCCAGCAGCTTTGGGACTAGCGGGAGTTACGAGCAGTACTTC. Translating gives CASSFGTSGSYEQYF.

The V call is TRBV10-1, the J call TRBJ2-1, with 9 bases that match TRBD2. Trimming removed 6 bases from V and 6 bases from J; junction bases left unmatched: 12. Germline V gene data show CDR1 as WNHNN and CDR2 as SYGVQD (reference sequence). CDR3 length: 16 amino acids. The CDR3 protein is CASSDSGSLGGNEQFF. CDR3 sequence (DNA): TGCGCCAGCAGCGATAGCGGGAGTCTCGGAGGCAATGAGCAGTTCTTC.

The chain joins TRBV19 to TRBJ2-3, with 10 positions matching TRBD2. From germline, CDR1 is LNHDA and CDR2 SQIVND (reference sequence). The CDR3 is 17 residues long. V was pared by 2 bases and J by 1 base, with 6 bases of the junction left unmatched. This chain's CDR3 is CASSITPSGRRTDTQYF. CDR3 bases: TGTGCCAGTAGTATAACCCCTAGCGGGAGACGCACAGATACGCAGTATTTT.

The genes are TRBV11-2 and TRBJ2-7; 8 positions agree with TRBD1. Germline V gene data show CDR1 as SGHAT and CDR2 as FQNNGV. J gave up 6 bases and V 5 bases, and 3 bases lay outside the gene matches. The CDR3 has 12 residues. The CDR3 nucleotides read TGTGCCAGCAGCCATACAGGGGGCGAGCAGTACTTC. It encodes CASSHTGGEQYF.

This sequence joins TRBV10-3 and TRBJ1-1; 7 nucleotides align to TRBD1. Trimming removed 10 bases from V and 0 bases from J; junction bases left unmatched: 8. In germline, CDR1 is ENHRY, CDR2 SYGVKD. This CDR3 contains 14 residues. The CDR3: CATMTGSMNTEAFF. DNA for the CDR3: TGTGCCACCATGACAGGGAGCATGAACACTGAAGCTTTCTTT.

The chain employs TRBV15 and TRBJ1-1; 9 bases fit TRBD1. The CDR3 consists of 15 residues. Looked up from germline, CDR1 is LNHNV and CDR2 is YYDKDF (reference sequence). V lost 0 bases to trimming and J lost 7 bases; unmatched junction nucleotides: 6. In DNA, the CDR3 is TGTGCCACCAGCAGAGACCGGACAGGGGTATTTGAAGCTTTCTTT. Translation gives CATSRDRTGVFEAFF.

The rearrangement links TRBV30 to TRBJ1-1; TRBD1 might be the D (6 bases). Germline values: CDR1 GTSNPN, CDR2 SVGIG (reference sequence). The CDR3 totals 15 residues. The V and J ends lost 1 base and 1 base respectively, with 13 bases between them. This CDR3 is CAWSAYRAKNTEAFF. As DNA, the CDR3 is TGTGCCTGGAGTGCCTACAGGGCAAAGAACACTGAAGCTTTCTTT.

The rearrangement joins TRBV19 to TRBJ2-7, with 7 bases aligning to TRBD2. The V gene's germline CDR1 is LNHDA and CDR2 SQIVND (reference sequence). The CDR3 contains 15 residues. The J segment lost 6 bases and the V segment lost 3 bases, leaving 11 bases of the junction unmatched. The CDR3 DNA reads TGTGCCAGTAGTATGTTCCTAGCGGTCCCATCCGAGCAGTACTTC. Its protein product is CASSMFLAVPSEQYF.

The chain links TRBV7-2 to TRBJ2-5, with TRBD2 matching 10 bases. V lost 3 bases to trimming and J lost 5 bases; unmatched junction nucleotides: 6. The CDR3 has 15 amino acids. Germline CDR1 is SGHTA and CDR2 is FQGNSA. CDR3 loop: CASSFPASGSETQYF. The CDR3 DNA reads as TGTGCCAGCAGCTTCCCGGCTAGCGGGAGTGAGACCCAGTACTTC. Variable domain in full (rest from reference TRBV7-2 and TRBJ2-5): GAGVSQSPSNKVTEKGKDVELRCDPISGHTALYWYRQSLGQGLEFLIYFQGNSAPDKSGLPSDRFSAERTGGSVSTLTIQRTQQEDSAVYLCASSFPASGSETQYFGPGTRLLVL.

J is TRBJ2-1 and V is TRBV11-2, with 9 bases lining up with TRBD2. The CDR3 consists of 15 residues. V lost 3 bases to trimming and J lost 2 bases; unmatched junction nucleotides: 2. Germline CDR1 reads SGHAT; CDR2 reads FQNNGV. CDR3 sequence: CASSFSGSTYNEQFF. In DNA, the CDR3 is TGTGCCAGCAGCTTTAGCGGGAGCACCTACAATGAGCAGTTCTTC. The variable domain in full, completed from reference TRBV11-2 and TRBJ2-1, reads EAGVAQSPRYKIIEKRQSVAFWCNPISGHATLYWYQQILGQGPKLLIQFQNNGVVDDSQLPKDRFSAERLKGVDSTLKIQPAKLEDSAVYLCASSFSGSTYNEQFFGPGTRLTVL.

This chain links TRBV6-1 with TRBJ1-5; 10 positions match TRBD1. This CDR3 has 15 residues. The ends lost 7 bases at V and 6 bases at J; junction bases unmatched: 9. In germline, CDR1 is MNHNS, CDR2 SASEGT. CDR3 sequence (DNA): TGTGCCAGCAACTACGGGACAGGGGTCTCTCAGCCCCAGCATTTT. Amino acids: CASNYGTGVSQPQHF.

This chain uses TRBV19 with TRBJ1-4, with no clear D. The V and J ends lost 6 bases and 0 bases respectively, with 14 bases between them. CDR3 length: 16 residues. The germline V gene encodes CDR1 LNHDA and CDR2 SQIVND (reference sequence). The CDR3 sequence: CASRTRRTTTNEKLFF. The CDR3 DNA reads TGTGCCAGTAGAACCCGGAGAACGACAACTAATGAAAAACTGTTTTTT.

V gene TRBV2 combines with J gene TRBJ2-3; 9 nucleotides line up with TRBD1. The CDR3 is 14 amino acids. Germline-derived CDR1 and CDR2 are SNHLY and FYNNEI. Trimming cost V 8 bases and J 4 bases; bases outside gene matches: 7. The CDR3 DNA follows: TGTGCCAGCCGGCCGGGACAGGGATCAGATACGCAGTATTTT. This translates into CASRPGQGSDTQYF.

V usage is TRBV5-4 and J usage is TRBJ1-2; 7 bases agree with TRBD1. The V segment lost 1 base and the J segment 4 bases; nucleotides outside the gene matches: 1. The CDR3 extends over 13 amino acids. Germline V CDR1 and CDR2: SGHNT, YYREEE (reference sequence). For the CDR3, the DNA is TGTGCCAGCAGCTTGTCAGGGGGCTATGGCTACACCTTC. It translates to CASSLSGGYGYTF.